A selection of T cell receptor beta chains follows, all from one sample in a study of T cell responses to AZD1222 COVID-19 vaccine. Some clones are missing from TCRdb's copy, which holds only in-frame ones; the method was immunoSEQ multiplex PCR. This sample yields 150,000 or so clones, of which about nine tenths are seen a single time; approximately 20% belongs to the top ten. The sample was peripheral blood, taken on day 0 of AZD1222 vaccination. The receptors stem from an adult in good health. CDR3s include the opening cysteine and the closing phenylalanine or tryptophan. Clone size is shown for a subset of rows, as once, few, many or a class of expanded clone.

clone size: -; V gene: TRBV5-1; J gene: TRBJ1-2; CDR3 protein: CASSLGDRYGYTF
clone size: -; V gene: TRBV29-1; J gene: TRBJ2-5; CDR3 protein: CSVKGTSGVGETQYF
clone size: -; V gene: TRBV5-6; J gene: TRBJ1-6; CDR3 protein: CASSFGRDSPLHF
clone size: -; V gene: TRBV7-9; J gene: TRBJ2-1; CDR3 protein: CASDSSGGSSEQFF
clone size: -; V gene: TRBV10-1; J gene: TRBJ2-5; CDR3 protein: CASSGSAGQETQYF
clone size: -; V gene: TRBV6-1; J gene: TRBJ1-5; CDR3 protein: CASSEAGDPRAQHF
clone size: -; V gene: TRBV9; J gene: TRBJ2-7; CDR3 protein: CASSPGTGYEQYF
clone size: -; V gene: TRBV9; J gene: TRBJ2-3; CDR3 protein: CASSVDRGSGTQYF
clone size: few; V gene: TRBV10-1; J gene: TRBJ2-2; CDR3 protein: CASSDPSGAPGTGELFF
clone size: -; V gene: TRBV12-2; J gene: TRBJ1-4; CDR3 protein: CASRLEPEKLFF
clone size: -; V gene: TRBV3-1/TRBV3-2; J gene: TRBJ1-2; CDR3 protein: CASSPNPTGGLFYGYTF
clone size: -; V gene: TRBV24-1; J gene: TRBJ1-4; CDR3 protein: CATSDLRQRGLEKLFF
clone size: -; V gene: TRBV3-1/TRBV3-2; J gene: TRBJ1-6; CDR3 protein: CASSPMGGGGSPLHF
clone size: -; V gene: TRBV12-3/TRBV12-4; J gene: TRBJ2-1; CDR3 protein: CASRIGDFNEQFF
clone size: -; V gene: TRBV18; J gene: TRBJ2-2; CDR3 protein: CASSPRGYTGELFF
clone size: -; V gene: TRBV2; J gene: TRBJ1-2; CDR3 protein: CASSPRQGYGYTF
clone size: -; V gene: TRBV19; J gene: TRBJ1-1; CDR3 protein: CASSIMGLDTEAFF
clone size: -; V gene: TRBV5-4; J gene: TRBJ2-5; CDR3 protein: CASSFGGTGETQYF
clone size: -; V gene: TRBV9; J gene: TRBJ1-5; CDR3 protein: CASSSQPFSDQPQHF
clone size: once; V gene: TRBV6-6; J gene: TRBJ1-1; CDR3 protein: CASSPELLNTEAFF
clone size: few; V gene: TRBV7-3; J gene: TRBJ1-3; CDR3 protein: CASSLRGKGNTIYF
clone size: -; V gene: TRBV19; J gene: TRBJ2-3; CDR3 protein: CASSIMNTQYF
clone size: -; V gene: TRBV6-5; J gene: TRBJ1-4; CDR3 protein: CASSYLGQGGEKLFF
clone size: -; V gene: TRBV29-1; J gene: TRBJ1-5; CDR3 protein: CSVGVGSGNQPQHF
clone size: -; V gene: TRBV11-3; J gene: TRBJ1-1; CDR3 protein: CATTGSTEAFF
clone size: once; V gene: TRBV5-4; J gene: TRBJ1-1; CDR3 protein: CASSLSFGGNTEAFF
clone size: -; V gene: TRBV29-1; J gene: TRBJ1-1; CDR3 protein: CSVSHTLDTEAFF
clone size: -; V gene: TRBV4-2; J gene: TRBJ2-6; CDR3 protein: CASSRGSGANVLTF
clone size: few; V gene: TRBV10-2; J gene: TRBJ2-7; CDR3 protein: CASRLAGTYEQYF
clone size: -; V gene: TRBV2; J gene: TRBJ1-2; CDR3 protein: CASTRDRDRGGYTF
clone size: -; V gene: TRBV4-1; J gene: TRBJ1-4; CDR3 protein: CASSGGEREKLFF
clone size: -; V gene: TRBV5-1; J gene: TRBJ2-5; CDR3 protein: CASSLSSPPQETQYF
clone size: -; V gene: TRBV6-5; J gene: TRBJ1-1; CDR3 protein: CASSYPTLGRTEAFF
clone size: -; V gene: TRBV9; J gene: TRBJ2-1; CDR3 protein: CASSAGAGLAGGEQFF
clone size: -; V gene: TRBV24-1; J gene: TRBJ1-5; CDR3 protein: CATSDPGGQPQHF
clone size: -; V gene: TRBV19; J gene: TRBJ2-7; CDR3 protein: CASSLSHGEQYF
clone size: -; V gene: TRBV6-5; J gene: TRBJ1-4; CDR3 protein: CASSSLDRRDEKLFF
clone size: -; V gene: TRBV5-1; J gene: TRBJ1-2; CDR3 protein: CASSSGGGPGYGRTPYYGYTF
clone size: -; V gene: TRBV4-3; J gene: TRBJ1-1; CDR3 protein: CASRGVDGGTEAFF
clone size: -; V gene: TRBV5-6; J gene: TRBJ1-3; CDR3 protein: CASSLGTGLAGNTIYF